The rows below give T cell receptor beta chains drawn from one sample of a study of blood T cell repertoires in COVID-19. Method: immunoSEQ multiplex PCR; TCRdb's copy keeps in-frame clones and lacks some. The sample yields fewer than 90,000 clones, 86% seen once. The source material was peripheral blood. The receptors were sampled from a man aged 30 to 39 with acute or convalescent COVID-19. Each CDR3 is given with its conserved first and last residue. The order of the fields is V gene, D gene, J gene, clone size, CDR3 protein, CDR3 DNA. The D gene is left open where the match is weak. Clone size is given for some rows only: seen once, a few or many times, or a class if the clone is expanded.

v_gene: TRBV7-8; d_gene: .; j_gene: TRBJ1-2; abundance: .; CDR3aa: CASSLGDNGYTF; CDR3nt: TGTGCCAGCAGCTTAGGGGACAACGGCTACACCTTC
v_gene: TRBV6-5; d_gene: TRBD1; j_gene: TRBJ1-2; abundance: .; CDR3aa: CASSSRTGRNYGYTF; CDR3nt: TGTGCCAGCAGTTCCCGGACAGGGAGGAACTATGGCTACACCTTC
v_gene: TRBV10-1; d_gene: .; j_gene: TRBJ2-7; abundance: .; CDR3aa: CAAGTYEQYF; CDR3nt: TGCGCCGCGGGGACCTACGAGCAGTACTTC
v_gene: TRBV2; d_gene: TRBD1; j_gene: TRBJ1-2; abundance: .; CDR3aa: CASSEPGTGGLEGYTF; CDR3nt: TGTGCCAGCAGTGAACCCGGGACAGGAGGGTTGGAGGGCTACACCTTC
v_gene: TRBV7-9; d_gene: TRBD1; j_gene: TRBJ1-2; abundance: .; CDR3aa: CASSGTGSNYGYTF; CDR3nt: TGTGCCAGTTCCGGGACAGGGTCTAACTATGGCTACACCTTC
v_gene: TRBV7-2; d_gene: .; j_gene: TRBJ1-1; abundance: once; CDR3aa: CASSSPRGGGNTEAFF; CDR3nt: TGTGCCAGCAGCTCCCCGCGGGGGGGCGGGAACACTGAAGCTTTCTTT
v_gene: TRBV16; d_gene: .; j_gene: TRBJ1-2; abundance: .; CDR3aa: CASSRKPRGGNGYTF; CDR3nt: TGTGCCAGCAGCCGCAAACCCCGAGGGGGAAATGGCTACACCTTC
v_gene: TRBV5-4; d_gene: TRBD2; j_gene: TRBJ2-2; abundance: .; CDR3aa: CASSWTSGSRRTGELFF; CDR3nt: TGTGCCAGCAGCTGGACTAGCGGGAGCCGACGAACCGGGGAGCTGTTTTTT
v_gene: TRBV21-1; d_gene: .; j_gene: TRBJ2-1; abundance: .; CDR3aa: CATFTQGSDNEQFF; CDR3nt: TGTGCCACCTTTACTCAGGGGAGCGACAATGAGCAGTTCTTC
v_gene: TRBV2; d_gene: TRBD1; j_gene: TRBJ1-3; abundance: once; CDR3aa: CASSEEGQGRNTIYF; CDR3nt: TGTGCCAGCAGTGAGGAGGGACAGGGAAGAAACACCATATATTTT
v_gene: TRBV2; d_gene: .; j_gene: TRBJ2-4; abundance: .; CDR3aa: CASSGRARNIQYF; CDR3nt: TGTGCCAGCAGTGGCAGGGCCCGAAACATTCAGTACTTC
v_gene: TRBV10-3; d_gene: TRBD2; j_gene: TRBJ2-5; abundance: .; CDR3aa: CAISGAGKETQYF; CDR3nt: TGTGCCATCAGTGGAGCGGGGAAAGAGACCCAGTACTTC
v_gene: TRBV16; d_gene: TRBD1; j_gene: TRBJ1-2; abundance: few; CDR3aa: CASSRRGRTTF; CDR3nt: TGTGCCAGCAGCCGGAGGGGGCGGACTACCTTC
v_gene: TRBV7-2; d_gene: TRBD2; j_gene: TRBJ2-3; abundance: .; CDR3aa: CASSLDAGGKAQYF; CDR3nt: TGTGCCAGCAGCTTAGATGCGGGGGGAAAGGCGCAGTATTTT
v_gene: TRBV5-8; d_gene: TRBD1; j_gene: TRBJ2-3; abundance: .; CDR3aa: CASSPGQGFTDTQYF; CDR3nt: TGTGCCAGCAGCCCTGGACAGGGCTTCACAGATACGCAGTATTTT
v_gene: TRBV9; d_gene: .; j_gene: TRBJ1-1; abundance: .; CDR3aa: CASSSRGGAGTEAFF; CDR3nt: TGTGCCAGCAGCTCCAGAGGGGGGGCAGGAACTGAAGCTTTCTTT
v_gene: TRBV7-3; d_gene: TRBD2; j_gene: TRBJ2-2; abundance: .; CDR3aa: CASSLTSVSTGELFF; CDR3nt: TGTGCCAGCAGCCTGACTAGCGTTAGCACCGGGGAGCTGTTTTTT
v_gene: TRBV15; d_gene: .; j_gene: TRBJ2-1; abundance: .; CDR3aa: CATSSRPVSYNEQFF; CDR3nt: TGTGCCACCAGCTCTCGTCCAGTCTCCTACAATGAGCAGTTCTTC
v_gene: TRBV3-1/TRBV3-2; d_gene: TRBD2; j_gene: TRBJ2-7; abundance: once; CDR3aa: CASSQASGSSYEQYF; CDR3nt: TGTGCCAGCAGCCAAGCTAGCGGGAGCTCCTACGAGCAGTACTTC
v_gene: TRBV4-1; d_gene: TRBD2; j_gene: TRBJ2-2; abundance: .; CDR3aa: CASSQGLAVTGELFF; CDR3nt: TGCGCCAGCAGCCAAGGACTAGCTGTCACCGGGGAGCTGTTTTTT
v_gene: TRBV3-1/TRBV3-2; d_gene: .; j_gene: TRBJ2-5; abundance: .; CDR3aa: CASSQEKSQETQYF; CDR3nt: TGTGCCAGCAGCCAAGAAAAATCTCAAGAGACCCAGTACTTC
v_gene: TRBV27; d_gene: .; j_gene: TRBJ2-7; abundance: .; CDR3aa: CASSLSDFRTGIYEQYF; CDR3nt: TGTGCCAGCAGTTTATCGGATTTCCGGACTGGAATATACGAGCAGTACTTC
v_gene: TRBV12-2; d_gene: .; j_gene: TRBJ2-7; abundance: few; CDR3aa: CASRNLRRLAGSEQYF; CDR3nt: TGTGCAAGTCGCAATCTGAGGCGACTAGCGGGAAGCGAGCAGTACTTC
v_gene: TRBV4-1; d_gene: TRBD1; j_gene: TRBJ1-2; abundance: .; CDR3aa: CASADRRYGYTF; CDR3nt: TGCGCCAGCGCGGACAGGAGATATGGCTACACCTTC
v_gene: TRBV13; d_gene: TRBD1; j_gene: TRBJ2-3; abundance: .; CDR3aa: CASSGDRATVTQYF; CDR3nt: TGTGCCAGCAGCGGTGACAGGGCTACGGTAACGCAGTATTTT
v_gene: TRBV6-6; d_gene: .; j_gene: TRBJ2-1; abundance: .; CDR3aa: CASSQASGAFNEQFF; CDR3nt: TGTGCCAGCAGTCAAGCAAGTGGAGCGTTCAATGAGCAGTTCTTC
v_gene: TRBV30; d_gene: .; j_gene: TRBJ1-1; abundance: .; CDR3aa: CAWSVRSGNTEAFF; CDR3nt: TGTGCCTGGAGTGTACGATCCGGGAACACTGAAGCTTTCTTT
v_gene: TRBV2; d_gene: .; j_gene: TRBJ1-2; abundance: once; CDR3aa: CASSSQGLGGYTF; CDR3nt: TGTGCCAGCAGTTCTCAGGGTTTAGGTGGCTACACCTTC
v_gene: TRBV2; d_gene: TRBD1; j_gene: TRBJ2-7; abundance: .; CDR3aa: CASSVGGPYEQYF; CDR3nt: TGTGCCAGCAGTGTAGGGGGCCCCTACGAGCAGTACTTC
v_gene: TRBV7-7; d_gene: TRBD2; j_gene: TRBJ2-7; abundance: few; CDR3aa: CASSAGLAGGTYEQYF; CDR3nt: TGTGCCAGCAGCGCCGGCTTAGCGGGAGGAACCTACGAGCAGTACTTC
v_gene: TRBV5-1; d_gene: TRBD1; j_gene: TRBJ2-2; abundance: .; CDR3aa: CASSSADRVGTGELFF; CDR3nt: TGCGCCAGCAGCTCAGCCGACAGGGTGGGCACCGGGGAGCTGTTTTTT
v_gene: TRBV7-9; d_gene: .; j_gene: TRBJ1-1; abundance: .; CDR3aa: CASSLVEAEAFF; CDR3nt: TGTGCCAGCAGCTTAGTGGAGGCTGAAGCTTTCTTT
v_gene: TRBV10-3; d_gene: .; j_gene: TRBJ2-1; abundance: .; CDR3aa: CAISRTNRDTYNEQFF; CDR3nt: TGTGCCATCAGTCGTACCAACAGGGATACATACAATGAGCAGTTCTTC
v_gene: TRBV19; d_gene: .; j_gene: TRBJ2-2; abundance: once; CDR3aa: CASIYHTGELFF; CDR3nt: TGTGCCAGTATATATCACACCGGGGAGCTGTTTTTT
v_gene: TRBV20-1; d_gene: TRBD1; j_gene: TRBJ1-6; abundance: .; CDR3aa: CSASRSLGDRVNSPLHF; CDR3nt: TGCAGTGCTAGTCGGTCATTGGGGGACAGGGTTAATTCACCCCTCCACTTT
v_gene: TRBV19; d_gene: TRBD1; j_gene: TRBJ2-6; abundance: .; CDR3aa: CASSIPGTGGNGANVLTF; CDR3nt: TGTGCCAGTAGTATTCCCGGGACAGGGGGCAATGGGGCCAACGTCCTGACTTTC
v_gene: TRBV6-5; d_gene: .; j_gene: TRBJ1-5; abundance: .; CDR3aa: CASRPDNQPQHF; CDR3nt: TGTGCCAGCAGGCCAGATAATCAGCCCCAGCATTTT
v_gene: TRBV11-2; d_gene: TRBD2; j_gene: TRBJ2-3; abundance: .; CDR3aa: CASSLSWSYGRGSTDTQYF; CDR3nt: TGTGCCAGCAGCTTATCTTGGTCCTACGGGAGGGGTAGCACAGATACGCAGTATTTT
v_gene: TRBV14; d_gene: .; j_gene: TRBJ2-2; abundance: .; CDR3aa: CASSQARNTGELFF; CDR3nt: TGTGCCAGCAGCCAAGCTAGGAACACCGGGGAGCTGTTTTTT
v_gene: TRBV7-8; d_gene: TRBD1; j_gene: TRBJ1-6; abundance: few; CDR3aa: CASSHRDRTSPLHF; CDR3nt: TGTGCCAGCAGCCACCGGGACAGAACTTCACCCCTCCACTTT
v_gene: TRBV6-2/TRBV6-3; d_gene: .; j_gene: TRBJ2-1; abundance: .; CDR3aa: CASSSGLSYNEQFF; CDR3nt: TGTGCCAGCAGTAGCGGGCTTTCCTACAATGAGCAGTTCTTC
v_gene: TRBV5-1; d_gene: TRBD1; j_gene: TRBJ2-2; abundance: .; CDR3aa: CASSTGTGPNTGELFF; CDR3nt: TGCGCCAGCAGTACCGGGACAGGGCCGAACACCGGGGAGCTGTTTTTT
v_gene: TRBV28; d_gene: .; j_gene: TRBJ2-7; abundance: medium-sized; CDR3aa: CASSTSRDTLYEQYF; CDR3nt: TGTGCCAGCAGTACCTCCCGGGACACTCTCTACGAGCAGTACTTC
v_gene: TRBV9; d_gene: .; j_gene: TRBJ2-3; abundance: .; CDR3aa: CASSAQVGVTDTQYF; CDR3nt: TGTGCCAGCAGCGCCCAGGTTGGCGTCACAGATACGCAGTATTTT
v_gene: TRBV11-3; d_gene: TRBD1; j_gene: TRBJ2-1; abundance: .; CDR3aa: CASSSRQGSRYNEQFF; CDR3nt: TGTGCCAGCAGCTCACGACAGGGTTCTAGGTACAATGAGCAGTTCTTC
v_gene: TRBV5-1; d_gene: TRBD2; j_gene: TRBJ2-1; abundance: .; CDR3aa: CASSPPGLAENEQFF; CDR3nt: TGCGCCAGCAGCCCACCGGGACTAGCTGAAAATGAGCAGTTCTTC
v_gene: TRBV11-2; d_gene: .; j_gene: TRBJ2-2; abundance: .; CDR3aa: CASSFSWTVGTGELFF; CDR3nt: TGTGCCAGCAGCTTTTCGTGGACAGTGGGCACCGGGGAGCTGTTTTTT
v_gene: TRBV4-1; d_gene: .; j_gene: TRBJ2-3; abundance: .; CDR3aa: CASSQSVPSTDTQYF; CDR3nt: TGCGCCAGCAGCCAGTCCGTCCCCAGCACAGATACGCAGTATTTT
v_gene: TRBV28; d_gene: TRBD2; j_gene: TRBJ2-7; abundance: once; CDR3aa: CASSSSRLAGAYEQYF; CDR3nt: TGTGCCAGCAGTTCGTCACGACTAGCGGGAGCCTACGAGCAGTACTTC
v_gene: TRBV5-1; d_gene: .; j_gene: TRBJ1-3; abundance: once; CDR3aa: CASSLNEGSSGNTIYF; CDR3nt: TGCGCCAGCAGCTTGAATGAAGGGAGCTCTGGAAACACCATATATTTT
v_gene: TRBV3-1/TRBV3-2; d_gene: .; j_gene: TRBJ2-1; abundance: .; CDR3aa: CASSQGGRVGNEQFF; CDR3nt: TGTGCCAGCAGCCAAGGGGGCAGGGTGGGGAATGAGCAGTTCTTC
v_gene: TRBV7-2; d_gene: .; j_gene: TRBJ2-1; abundance: .; CDR3aa: CASSLGNNEQFF; CDR3nt: TGTGCCAGCAGCTTAGGTAACAATGAGCAGTTCTTC
v_gene: TRBV28; d_gene: TRBD2; j_gene: TRBJ2-7; abundance: .; CDR3aa: CASSPNPPSGTYEQYF; CDR3nt: TGTGCCAGCAGCCCAAACCCCCCTAGCGGGACCTACGAGCAGTACTTC
v_gene: TRBV5-1; d_gene: .; j_gene: TRBJ2-2; abundance: .; CDR3aa: CASSSGFRARNTGELFF; CDR3nt: TGCGCCAGCAGCTCGGGCTTCAGGGCTAGGAACACCGGGGAGCTGTTTTTT
v_gene: TRBV28; d_gene: .; j_gene: TRBJ1-5; abundance: .; CDR3aa: CASSIRVNQPQHF; CDR3nt: TGTGCCAGCAGTATCAGGGTCAATCAGCCCCAGCATTTT
v_gene: TRBV6-5; d_gene: .; j_gene: TRBJ1-1; abundance: .; CDR3aa: CASSEPSLNTEAFF; CDR3nt: TGTGCCAGCAGCGAGCCAAGTTTGAACACTGAAGCTTTCTTT
v_gene: TRBV11-1; d_gene: TRBD1; j_gene: TRBJ2-7; abundance: .; CDR3aa: CASSPRDRGPEQYF; CDR3nt: TGTGCCAGCAGCCCCCGGGACAGGGGGCCTGAGCAGTACTTC
v_gene: TRBV7-3; d_gene: TRBD1; j_gene: TRBJ1-2; abundance: .; CDR3aa: CASSGYRDSAYGYTF; CDR3nt: TGTGCCAGCAGCGGATACCGGGACAGTGCGTATGGCTACACCTTC
v_gene: TRBV28; d_gene: .; j_gene: TRBJ2-7; abundance: .; CDR3aa: CASSLLAFSSYEQYF; CDR3nt: TGTGCCAGCAGTTTATTAGCCTTCTCTTCCTACGAGCAGTACTTC